Below, one T cell receptor beta chain is given with its context. The data stem from a study of OX40 agonist ivuxolimab in advanced cancers. Clones were read by immunoSEQ multiplex PCR, and TCRdb kept only the in-frame ones, dropping some. The data show 50,000 to 70,000 clones, with 84% seen just once and 0.55% to 0.65% held by the top ten. Germline lookup yields CDR1 SEHNR and CDR2 FQNEAQ (reference sequence). V lost 1 base, J lost 4 bases, and 4 bases stayed unmatched. The CDR3 sequence is 15 residues long. Here the sequenced sample was CD4+ or CD8+ T cells sorted from blood, taken in a trial of the OX40 agonist ivuxolimab. V usage is TRBV7-9 and J usage is TRBJ2-3, with 8 positions matching TRBD1. This clonotype was sampled from an adult with an advanced solid tumor such as melanoma, head and neck, liver or kidney cancer. The CDR3 DNA reads as TGTGCCAGCAGCTTAGGGACAGGGCAATCAGATACGCAGTATTTT. Translating gives CASSLGTGQSDTQYF.